The T cell receptor beta chain under discussion was sequenced for a study of T cell responses to AZD1222 COVID-19 vaccine. Data came from immunoSEQ multiplex PCR; TCRdb stores just in-frame clones and leaves some out. The sample includes under 200,000 clones, approximately 93% of them seen just once. This CDR3 has 13 residues. V was cut by 8 bases and J by 5 bases, with 13 bases left in between. On this clone: The antigen is undetermined.

Study results and limitations: Repertoire sampling was restricted to post-peak T cell response timepoints. With dominance at 160-218 and 743-854, vaccine-associated CD4 TCRs spanned spike.

J is TRBJ1-5 and V is TRBV12-3 or TRBV12-4; TRBD1 might be the D (6 bases). This TCR came from an adult in good health. Source: peripheral blood, taken on day 0 of AZD1222 vaccination. CDR3 sequence: CASWNSGDQPQHF. The CDR3 region has the DNA TGTGCCAGCTGGAATTCAGGGGATCAGCCCCAGCATTTT.